This T cell receptor beta chain comes out of a study of T cell responses to AZD1222 COVID-19 vaccine. The protocol was immunoSEQ multiplex PCR, while the TCRdb copy is restricted to in-frame clones and leaves out a portion. The table shows roughly 120,000 clones, with around 89% occurring only once. This specimen was peripheral blood, taken 28 days after the second AZD1222 dose. The TCR originated in an adult who received the AZD1222 COVID-19 vaccine.

This CDR3 is CASSLSPGTYEQYF. CDR3 DNA sequence: TGTGCCAGCAGCTTGAGTCCAGGGACCTACGAGCAGTACTTC. The V and J genes are TRBV5-4 and TRBJ2-7; TRBD1 is a possible D gene (5 bases). The CDR3 contains 14 residues. The V end lost 1 base, the J end lost 2 bases, and 10 bases lay between the germline ends. The germline CDR1 and CDR2 sequences are SGHNT and YYREEE (reference sequence). The entire variable domain, with the rest obtained from reference TRBV5-4 and TRBJ2-7, is as follows: ETGVTQSPTHLIKTRGQQVTLRCSSQSGHNTVSWYQQALGQGPQFIFQYYREEENGRGNFPPRFSGLQFPNYSSELNVNALELDDSALYLCASSLSPGTYEQYFGPGTRLTVT.